This entry lists 17 T cell receptor beta chains sequenced from one sample in a study of control samples from healthy donors and cancer patients. The table came from immunoSEQ multiplex PCR; TCRdb's copy has only in-frame clones and leaves some out. The table has some 120,000 clones, about 95% seen once. The sequenced material came from blood. These receptors all stem from a man aged 25 to 40 in good health.

The chain is built from TRBV9 and TRBJ2-7; no firm D call. Germline assignment: CDR1 SGDLS and CDR2 YYNGEE. The CDR3 sequence is 15 residues long. V was pared by 0 bases and J by 3 bases, with 13 bases between. The CDR3 nucleotides are TGTGCCAGCAGCGTAGGGCCAGGAAACAACTACGAGCAGTACTTC. This translates into CASSVGPGNNYEQYF. The entire variable domain, with the rest obtained from reference TRBV9 and TRBJ2-7, is as follows: DSGVTQTPKHLITATGQRVTLRCSPRSGDLSVYWYQQSLDQGLQFLIQYYNGEERAKGNILERFSAQQFPDLHSELNLSSLELGDSALYFCASSVGPGNNYEQYFGPGTRLTVT.

The chain employs TRBV7-2 and TRBJ2-3; D is unclear. V lost 1 base, J lost 4 bases, and 12 bases lay in between. This CDR3 has 15 amino acids. Germline V gene sequence: CDR1 SGHTA, CDR2 FQGNSA. The CDR3 nucleotides read TGTGCCAGCAGCTTAGGCCCGTTCGAAGCAGATACGCAGTATTTT. Amino acid sequence: CASSLGPFEADTQYF.

The chain has TRBV21-1 and TRBJ1-2. TRBV21-1 is designated a pseudogene. The CDR3 contains 16 residues. For the CDR3, the DNA is TGTGCCAGCAGCGTAGGGCGAAGGAGAGCTAACTATGGCTACACCTTC. Protein: CASSVGRRRANYGYTF.

The chain carries TRBV19 and TRBJ1-3; D is perhaps TRBD1 (6 bases). The CDR3 spans 14 residues. The V gene's germline CDR1 is LNHDA and CDR2 SQIVND (reference sequence). Trimming removed 6 bases at V and 3 bases at J, with 12 bases between. CDR3 DNA: TGTGCCAGTAGCCTAGGACAGCTTGGAAACACCATATATTTT. It encodes CASSLGQLGNTIYF.

The V gene is TRBV19, the J gene TRBJ1-5; D unresolved. This CDR3 has 15 amino acids. Trimming shortened V by 5 bases and J by 0 bases, and 11 bases separated the two germline ends. In germline, CDR1 is LNHDA, CDR2 SQIVND (reference sequence). The CDR3 nucleotides read TGTGCCAGTAGTCTCTTAGACTATAGCAATCAGCCCCAGCATTTT. Translated: CASSLLDYSNQPQHF.

The gene calls are TRBV28 and TRBJ2-7, with a tentative D call TRBD1 (5 bases). Looked up from germline, CDR1 is MDHEN and CDR2 is SYDVKM. The CDR3 contains 15 residues. V was cut by 5 bases and J by 4 bases, with 18 bases left in between. DNA for the CDR3: TGTGCCAGCAGTGGGGCCCGTAGCTCCCGTTACGAGCAGTACTTC. This sequence encodes CASSGARSSRYEQYF.

This sequence joins TRBV4-1 and TRBJ1-2, with 8 positions matching TRBD1. Per the germline V gene, CDR1 is MGHRA and CDR2 is YSYEKL. This CDR3 has 15 amino acids. V lost 4 bases, J lost 5 bases, and 9 bases stayed unmatched. DNA of the CDR3: TGCGCCAGCAGCCGCGGGCAGGGGGCGAATTATGGCTACACCTTC. Amino acid sequence: CASSRGQGANYGYTF.

The chain combines TRBV10-3 with TRBJ1-1, with 9 bases matching TRBD1. Germline V lookup: CDR1 ENHRY, CDR2 SYGVKD. This CDR3 contains 14 residues. The V segment lost 11 bases and the J segment 4 bases; nucleotides outside the gene matches: 11. The CDR3 protein is CASHPGQGVTEAFF. In DNA, the CDR3 is TGTGCCTCTCACCCGGGACAGGGTGTCACTGAAGCTTTCTTT.

The rearrangement links TRBV6-2 or TRBV6-3 to TRBJ1-2; D remains unclear. The CDR3 extends over 14 amino acids. V was pared by 0 bases and J by 3 bases, with 8 bases between. CDR1 MNHEY and CDR2 SVGEGT come from the germline V gene. The CDR3 DNA reads TGTGCCAGCAGTTACTCGTCAGCTTACTATGGCTACACCTTC. It is translated as CASSYSSAYYGYTF.

The rearrangement links TRBV2 to TRBJ1-2; D not certain. Germline loops: CDR1 SNHLY, CDR2 FYNNEI. The germline V and J ends were trimmed by 2 bases and 9 bases, with 13 bases remaining between them. This CDR3 has 13 residues. CDR3 coding DNA: TGTGCCAGCAGTGAATCGGAACGTCGAAGCTACACCTTC. Protein: CASSESERRSYTF.

The chain recombines TRBV5-6 with TRBJ1-4; perhaps TRBD1 as D (5 bases). Trimming stripped 4 bases from V and 4 bases from J, with 11 bases between. Germline V lookup: CDR1 SGHDT, CDR2 YYEEEE. This CDR3 is built from 14 residues. The CDR3 protein is CASSLDRSNEKLFF. CDR3 nucleotide sequence: TGTGCCAGCAGCCTAGACAGAAGTAATGAAAAACTGTTTTTT.

The J gene is TRBJ2-2, the V gene TRBV3-1 (or the pseudogene TRBV3-2); D uncertain. Trimming took 0 bases from V and 8 from J, leaving 4 bases between them. The CDR3 is made up of 12 amino acids. Germline CDR1 reads LGHDT; CDR2 reads YNNKEL (reference sequence). The CDR3 sequence is CASSQEFGELFF. In DNA, the CDR3 is TGTGCCAGCAGCCAAGAGTTTGGGGAGCTGTTTTTT.

The V gene is TRBV7-2, the J gene TRBJ2-7; a possible D gene is TRBD1 (5 bases). The CDR3 spans 15 residues. Looked up from germline, CDR1 is SGHTA and CDR2 is FQGNSA. V was pared by 2 bases and J by 5 bases, with 16 bases between. The CDR3 loop is CASSLQGRPGDEQYF. In nucleotides, the CDR3 is TGTGCCAGCAGCTTACAGGGCCGACCTGGGGACGAGCAGTACTTC.

The V and J genes are TRBV28 and TRBJ1-4; the D is unclear. From germline, CDR1 is MDHEN and CDR2 SYDVKM. The CDR3 is made up of 13 amino acids. Between the trimmed V and J ends, which lost 6 bases and 11 bases, there was a span of 16 bases. The CDR3 nucleotides are TGTGCCAGCAGAAGCAACGGGCGATGGAAACTGTTTTTT. Protein sequence: CASRSNGRWKLFF. Combining the CDR3 with reference TRBV28 and TRBJ1-4 gives the whole variable domain DVKVTQSSRYLVKRTGEKVFLECVQDMDHENMFWYRQDPGLGLRLIYFSYDVKMKEKGDIPEGYSVSREKKERFSLILESASTNQTSMYLCASRSNGRWKLFFGSGTQLSVL.

The V call is TRBV11-2, the J call TRBJ1-6; D might be TRBD1 (5 bases). CDR3 size: 18 residues. Per the germline V gene, CDR1 is SGHAT and CDR2 is FQNNGV. The V and J ends lost 0 bases and 0 bases respectively, with 12 bases between them. Written as DNA, the CDR3 is TGTGCCAGCAGCTTAGATTTCCAGGGAAGCTCCTATAATTCACCCCTCCACTTT. Translated, it gives CASSLDFQGSSYNSPLHF.

This chain uses TRBV2 with TRBJ1-2; 9 bases are shared with TRBD1. The CDR3 extends over 13 amino acids. The trim removed 6 bases at V and 8 bases at J, leaving 7 bases unmatched. Germline CDR1 and CDR2: SNHLY and FYNNEI. In DNA form, the CDR3 reads TGTGCCAGCAGCCTCTGGGACAGGGACGGCTACACCTTC. It specifies CASSLWDRDGYTF.

The chain carries TRBV30 and TRBJ1-1, with a tentative D call TRBD1 (6 bases). CDR1 and CDR2 (germline): GTSNPN, SVGIG (reference sequence). The CDR3 contains 14 residues. Trimming shortened V by 5 bases and J by 1 base, and 14 bases separated the two germline ends. The CDR3 DNA reads TGTGCCTGGGGAATCGACAGGACGAACACTGAAGCTTTCTTT. Amino acid sequence: CAWGIDRTNTEAFF.